This TCR beta chain was captured in a study of OX40 agonist ivuxolimab in advanced cancers. TCRdb's table, derived via immunoSEQ multiplex PCR, lists solely in-frame clones and lacks some. The table includes around 65,000 clones, roughly nine tenths detected once. Deletions cut 3 bases from V and 5 bases from J, with 12 bases between. The CDR3 loop spans 14 amino acids. CDR1 is MNHNY, CDR2 SVGAGI, per germline (reference sequence). The source was CD4+ or CD8+ T cells sorted from blood, collected in a trial of the OX40 agonist ivuxolimab. The chain carries TRBV6-6 and TRBJ2-3, with D possibly matching TRBD1 (5 bases). The clonotype was recovered from an adult with an advanced solid tumor such as melanoma, head and neck, liver or kidney cancer. The CDR3 spells CASSYGASEDTQYF. The CDR3, as DNA: TGTGCCAGCAGTTATGGGGCGTCGGAAGATACGCAGTATTTT.